What follows is one TCR beta chain and its context. Its antigen remains unidentified. Qualities for individual bases were not recorded, and no much larger clone is one base off. This sample stems from a study of cytomegalovirus exposure and HLA in healthy donors (dated by TCRdb to 2016 to 2017). About the study as a whole: According to a later analysis, the roughly 130 validation repertoires were produced on the same platform as the 666 repertoires of the first cohort. The study aimed to test whether cataloging public T cell receptors could reveal signatures of past pathogen exposure. The study combined high-throughput TCR immunosequencing, statistical association of individual TCRs with disease status, and machine learning to predict cytomegalovirus infection status. Along with the approximately 700-subject first cohort, a separate validation cohort of around 120 different subjects was used. What the authors observed across the whole study: In a later analysis, TCRs clustered in the first cohort were found to also tend to co-occur in the roughly 130 validation repertoires, with around 94% of cluster scores above 0. The authors suggested that the approach could potentially be generalized to other disease states and immunological phenotypes. In vitro tests confirmed that a few of the cytomegalovirus-associated TCR beta chains recognize cytomegalovirus antigens. The study listed approximately 160 TCR beta chains as associated with cytomegalovirus. The validation cohort had no HLA typing available for a later analysis, so co-occurrence within that cohort was assessed over all 120 or so repertoires. Most TCR sequences were seen in very few donors, while some public TCRs were found in many individuals. The classifier was reported to diagnose cytomegalovirus status with high specificity and sensitivity in both the original cohort and the validation cohort.

Separate from the approximately 690-subject first cohort, the validation cohort of 90 to 150 subjects was the group to which the donors belonged. Receptors were amplified or captured by the immunoSEQ multiplex PCR assay. For the original study's pipeline: A statistical classification framework was developed to diagnose cytomegalovirus status using the catalog of TCR beta chain sequences. This immuneACCESS table, as held by TCRdb, lists in-frame sequences with V and J called but not all clones. Of the missing ones, under half trace to an unresolved V gene in checked studies; the others have no known cause. From that table come the V and J calls and clone size; the DNA was used to work out D and trimming. For this sample there are fewer than 250,000 clones; about 83% appear just once. The ten largest account for approximately 1.5% of the sample. Including cysteine and phenylalanine, the CDR3 has 14 amino acids. The entry retains the CDR3 DNA only, 42 bases that are in frame from base 1. CDR1 and CDR2 are drawn from the germline V gene: SGHRS, YFSETQ. After removal of 4 bases from V and 7 bases from J, the junction retains 8 bases not matched to a gene.

The chain couples TRBV5-1 to TRBJ2-1; 7 central bases correspond to TRBD1. The clonotype was recovered from a woman between 18 and 29 years old in good health and CMV-seronegative. Sequenced: PBMCs. The sequenced DNA is TGCGCCAGCAGCAATCCGGGACAGAATAATGAGCAGTTCTTC. It translates to CASSNPGQNNEQFF.